This entry is about one T cell receptor (beta chain). The data are from a study of radiotherapy plus CTLA-4 blockade in lung cancer. The data were produced by immunoSEQ multiplex PCR, yet TCRdb's version contains in-frame clones alone and is incomplete. Found here are over 85,000 clones, roughly 74% of them singletons; the top ten hold around 2.7%. Sequencing was performed on peripheral blood, taken from a patient treated with radiotherapy plus ipilimumab. The receptor comes from a human donor with non-small cell lung cancer who had a partial response to radiotherapy plus ipilimumab. Some clones in this sample may be carry-over from other donors' samples.

CDR3 nucleotides: TGTGCCAGCAGCTTAGGTGCGGGGTTAAGGGAAAAACTGTTTTTT. Translation: CASSLGAGLREKLFF. The chain carries TRBV11-2 and TRBJ1-4; D not certain. Germline V CDR1 and CDR2: SGHAT, FQNNGV. The CDR3 loop spans 15 amino acids. V lost 1 base and J lost 8, with 14 bases in between.